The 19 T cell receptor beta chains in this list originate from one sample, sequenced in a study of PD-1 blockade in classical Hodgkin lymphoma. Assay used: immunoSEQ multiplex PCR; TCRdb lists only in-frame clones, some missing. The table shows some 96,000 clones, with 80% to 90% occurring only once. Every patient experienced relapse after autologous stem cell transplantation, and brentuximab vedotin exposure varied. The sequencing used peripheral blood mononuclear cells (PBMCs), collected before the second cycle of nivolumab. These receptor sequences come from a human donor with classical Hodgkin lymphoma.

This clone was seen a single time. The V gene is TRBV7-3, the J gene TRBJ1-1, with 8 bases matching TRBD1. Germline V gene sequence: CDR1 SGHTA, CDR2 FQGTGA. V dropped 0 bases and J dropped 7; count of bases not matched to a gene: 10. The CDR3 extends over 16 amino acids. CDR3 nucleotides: TGTGCCAGCAGCTTAACCGGGGGACAGGAACATGGTGAAGCTTTCTTT. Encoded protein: CASSLTGGQEHGEAFF.

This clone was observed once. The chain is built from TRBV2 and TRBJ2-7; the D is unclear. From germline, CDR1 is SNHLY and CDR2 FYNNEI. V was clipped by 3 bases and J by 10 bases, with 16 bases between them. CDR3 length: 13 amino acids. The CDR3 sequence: CASSDQIISRQYF. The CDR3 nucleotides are TGTGCCAGCAGTGATCAGATTATATCGAGACAGTACTTC.

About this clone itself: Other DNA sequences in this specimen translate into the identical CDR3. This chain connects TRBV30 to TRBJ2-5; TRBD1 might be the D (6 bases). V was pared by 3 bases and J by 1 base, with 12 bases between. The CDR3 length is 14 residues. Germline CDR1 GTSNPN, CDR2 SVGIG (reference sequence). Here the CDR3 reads CAWSAGTTQETQYF. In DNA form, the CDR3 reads TGTGCCTGGAGCGCCGGGACAACCCAAGAGACCCAGTACTTC.

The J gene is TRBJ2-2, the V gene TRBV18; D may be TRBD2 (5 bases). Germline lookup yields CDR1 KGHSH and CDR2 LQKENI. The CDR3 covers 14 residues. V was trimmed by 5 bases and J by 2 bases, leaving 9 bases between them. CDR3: CASSSGLNTGELFF. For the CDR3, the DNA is TGTGCCAGCTCATCGGGATTAAACACCGGGGAGCTGTTTTTT.

For the CDR3, the DNA is TGTGCCAGCAGCTTAGAGGTGTCGGCGGGGAACACTGAAGCTTTCTTT. Translating gives CASSLEVSAGNTEAFF. The rearrangement links TRBV7-6 to TRBJ1-1; D not certain. Trimming removed 1 base from V and 1 base from J, with 13 bases in between. The CDR3 is made up of 16 amino acids. The germline V gene has CDR1 SGHVS and CDR2 FNYEAQ.

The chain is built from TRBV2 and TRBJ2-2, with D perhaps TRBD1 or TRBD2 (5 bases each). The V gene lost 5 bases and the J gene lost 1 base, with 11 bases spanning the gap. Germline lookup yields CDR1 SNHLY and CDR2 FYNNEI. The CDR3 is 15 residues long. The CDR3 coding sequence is TGTGCCAGCAGTACGGGACGGATGAACACCGGGGAGCTGTTTTTT. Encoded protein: CASSTGRMNTGELFF.

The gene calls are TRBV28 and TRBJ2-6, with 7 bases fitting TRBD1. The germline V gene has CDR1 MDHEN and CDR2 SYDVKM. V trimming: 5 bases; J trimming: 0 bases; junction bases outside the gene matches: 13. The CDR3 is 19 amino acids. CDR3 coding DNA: TGTGCCAGCAGTCCTCTAGACGGGACAGCCCACTCTGGGGCCAACGTCCTGACTTTC. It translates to CASSPLDGTAHSGANVLTF. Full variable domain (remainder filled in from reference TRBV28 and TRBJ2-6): DVKVTQSSRYLVKRTGEKVFLECVQDMDHENMFWYRQDPGLGLRLIYFSYDVKMKEKGDIPEGYSVSREKKERFSLILESASTNQTSMYLCASSPLDGTAHSGANVLTFGAGSRLTVL.

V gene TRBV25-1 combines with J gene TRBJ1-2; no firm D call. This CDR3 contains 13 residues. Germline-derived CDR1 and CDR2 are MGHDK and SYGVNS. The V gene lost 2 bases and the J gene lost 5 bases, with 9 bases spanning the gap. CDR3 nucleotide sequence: TGTGCCAGCAGTGAACGGAGCGTTTATGGCTACACCTTC. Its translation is CASSERSVYGYTF.

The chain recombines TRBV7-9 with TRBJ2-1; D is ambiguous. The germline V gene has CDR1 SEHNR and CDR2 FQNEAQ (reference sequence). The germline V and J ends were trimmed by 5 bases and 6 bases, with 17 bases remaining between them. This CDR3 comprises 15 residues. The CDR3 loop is CASSLRPQTANEQFF. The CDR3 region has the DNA TGTGCCAGCAGCCTCAGACCCCAGACGGCCAATGAGCAGTTCTTC.

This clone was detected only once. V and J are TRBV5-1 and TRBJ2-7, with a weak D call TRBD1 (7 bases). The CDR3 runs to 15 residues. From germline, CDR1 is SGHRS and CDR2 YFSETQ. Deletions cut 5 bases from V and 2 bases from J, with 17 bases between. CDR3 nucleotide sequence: TGCGCCAGCAGAAGTTCGGCGGGACAGCCCTACGAGCAGTACTTC. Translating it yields CASRSSAGQPYEQYF.

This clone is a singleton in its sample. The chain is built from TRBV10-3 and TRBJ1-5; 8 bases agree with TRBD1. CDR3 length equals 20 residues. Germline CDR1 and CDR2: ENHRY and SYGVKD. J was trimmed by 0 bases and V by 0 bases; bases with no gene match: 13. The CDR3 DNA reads TGTGCCATCAGTGAGTCGGACAGGGTGTTGGTGGGGAATAGCAATCAGCCCCAGCATTTT. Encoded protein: CAISESDRVLVGNSNQPQHF.

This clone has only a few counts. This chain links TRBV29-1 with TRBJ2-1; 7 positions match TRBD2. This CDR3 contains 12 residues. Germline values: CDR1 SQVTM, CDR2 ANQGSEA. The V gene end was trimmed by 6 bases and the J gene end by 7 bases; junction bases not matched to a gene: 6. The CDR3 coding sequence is TGCAGCGTGGGAGGGTGGCCGAATGAGCAGTTCTTC. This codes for CSVGGWPNEQFF.

CDR3 residues: CASSKEMNTEAFF. The CDR3 bases are TGTGCCAGCAGCAAAGAGATGAACACTGAAGCTTTCTTT. The V gene is TRBV6-5, the J gene TRBJ1-1, with no clear D. V gave up 6 bases and J gave up 0 bases, with 8 bases separating them. The germline V gene has CDR1 MNHEY and CDR2 SVGAGI. The length of the CDR3 is 13 residues.

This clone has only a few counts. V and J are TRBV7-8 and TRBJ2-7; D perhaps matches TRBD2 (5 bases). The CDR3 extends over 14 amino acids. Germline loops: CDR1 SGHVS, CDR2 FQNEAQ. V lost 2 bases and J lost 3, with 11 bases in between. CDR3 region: CASSLRAGLYEQYF. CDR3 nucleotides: TGTGCCAGCAGCTTAAGGGCGGGCCTCTACGAGCAGTACTTC.

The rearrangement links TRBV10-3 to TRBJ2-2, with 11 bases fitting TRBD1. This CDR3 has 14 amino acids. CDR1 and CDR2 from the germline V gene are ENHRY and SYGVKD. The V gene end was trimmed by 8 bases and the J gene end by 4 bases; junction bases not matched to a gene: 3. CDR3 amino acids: CAIRGTGGTGELFF. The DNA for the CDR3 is TGTGCCATCCGGGGGACAGGGGGCACCGGGGAGCTGTTTTTT.

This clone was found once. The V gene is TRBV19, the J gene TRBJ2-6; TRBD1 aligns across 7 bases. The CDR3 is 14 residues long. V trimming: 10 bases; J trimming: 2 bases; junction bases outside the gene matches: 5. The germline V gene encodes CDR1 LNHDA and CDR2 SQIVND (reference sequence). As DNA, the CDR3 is TGTGCCACGGAAGGGGGCGCTGGGGCCAACGTCCTGACTTTC. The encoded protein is CATEGGAGANVLTF.

The CDR3 protein is CASSELRTSGRANEQYF. The CDR3 DNA reads TGTGCCAGCAGTGAACTCAGGACTAGCGGGAGGGCTAACGAGCAGTACTTC. The V and J genes are TRBV6-1 and TRBJ2-7; 15 bases agree with TRBD2. Germline CDR1 and CDR2: MNHNS and SASEGT. This CDR3 spans 17 amino acids. The V gene end was trimmed by 2 bases and the J gene end by 5 bases; junction bases not matched to a gene: 7.

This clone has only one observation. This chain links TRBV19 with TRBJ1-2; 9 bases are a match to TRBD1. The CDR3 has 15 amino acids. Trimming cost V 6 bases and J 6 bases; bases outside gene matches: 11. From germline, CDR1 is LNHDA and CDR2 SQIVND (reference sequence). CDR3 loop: CASSRVGGQGNGYTF. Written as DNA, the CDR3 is TGTGCCAGTAGCCGAGTTGGGGGACAGGGCAATGGCTACACCTTC.

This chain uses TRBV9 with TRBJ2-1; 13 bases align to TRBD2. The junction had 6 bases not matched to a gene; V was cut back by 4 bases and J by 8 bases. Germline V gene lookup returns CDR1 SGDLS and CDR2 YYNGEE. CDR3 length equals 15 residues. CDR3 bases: TGTGCCAGCAGCCCACGGACTAGCGGGAGCTATGAGCAGTTCTTC. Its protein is CASSPRTSGSYEQFF.